This TCR beta chain was identified in a study of blood T cell repertoires in COVID-19. About the study: Some COVID-19 samples were acute and others convalescent; all came from the United States, Italy and Spain. In each case, the material was cDNA or gDNA derived from T cells, B-cell-depleted T cells, or PBMCs.

Per the authors' pipeline: Cell counts per sample came from amplifying reference gene primers. Only in-frame clones appear in the TCRdb table, and some are missing; sequencing was by immunoSEQ multiplex PCR. V, J and clone size derive from that table, while D and trimming were established from the DNA sequence. This table has more than 140,000 clones, 65% to 90% appearing once. This TCR came from a woman in her forties or fifties in a cohort sampled during active or convalescent COVID-19. Sequencing was done on a sample of peripheral blood.

The CDR3 reads CASSIPGQSYGYTF. The CDR3 DNA reads as TGTGCCAGTAGTATCCCGGGACAGTCCTATGGCTACACCTTC. The chain employs TRBV19 and TRBJ1-2; 7 nucleotides match TRBD1. Trimming cost V 3 bases and J 4 bases; bases outside gene matches: 5. Per germline, CDR1 LNHDA and CDR2 SQIVND (reference sequence). The length of the CDR3 is 14 residues.